What follows are 19 T cell receptor beta chains derived from one specimen sequenced in a study of blood T cell repertoires in COVID-19. This table comes from immunoSEQ multiplex PCR, and its TCRdb copy is limited to in-frame clones, with some not included. The sample yields approximately 260,000 clones, 84% seen once. The sequenced sample consisted of peripheral blood. These TCRs come from a human donor in a cohort sampled during active COVID-19.

The chain links TRBV6-5 to TRBJ1-2; D remains ambiguous. CDR1 MNHEY and CDR2 SVGAGI come from the germline V gene. V was trimmed by 7 bases and J by 0 bases, leaving 12 bases between them. The CDR3 has 14 residues. The CDR3 DNA sequence: TGTGCCAGCATGAAGGAGAATTCTAACTATGGCTACACCTTC. Residues: CASMKENSNYGYTF.

V usage is TRBV14 and J usage is TRBJ2-7; tentative D call: TRBD2 (6 bases). Germline V gene sequence: CDR1 SGHDN, CDR2 FVKESK. The CDR3 is 16 amino acids. Trimming left V 1 base short and J 3 bases short, with 16 bases between. The CDR3 nucleotides are TGTGCCAGCAGCCAAGGGACCCCGGGAGAGCACTACGAGCAGTACTTC. Residues: CASSQGTPGEHYEQYF.

The CDR3 protein is CASSPTGATNEKLFF. DNA for the CDR3: TGTGCCAGCTCACCCACCGGAGCAACTAATGAAAAACTGTTTTTT. The gene calls are TRBV18 and TRBJ1-4; D unresolved. Germline V gene lookup returns CDR1 KGHSH and CDR2 LQKENI. The CDR3 runs to 15 residues. Trimming shortened V by 3 bases and J by 0 bases, and 8 bases separated the two germline ends.

The V gene is TRBV12-3 or TRBV12-4, the J gene TRBJ1-5; maybe TRBD1 (6 bases). V dropped 6 bases and J dropped 6 bases, with 12 bases sitting between them. This CDR3 contains 13 residues. The CDR3 reads CASRGQWGQPQHF. DNA of the CDR3: TGTGCCAGCAGAGGACAGTGGGGTCAGCCCCAGCATTTT.

The genes are TRBV7-3 and TRBJ2-3; no firm D call. Germline-derived CDR1 and CDR2 are SGHTA and FQGTGA. This CDR3 is built from 16 residues. Trimming removed 0 bases from V and 1 base from J, with 11 bases in between. The CDR3 protein is CASSLTFPGGTDTQYF. In DNA form, the CDR3 reads TGTGCCAGCAGCTTAACGTTCCCGGGTGGCACAGATACGCAGTATTTT.

The chain recombines TRBV4-1 with TRBJ2-5, with D uncertain. Trimming pared 1 base from V and 1 base from J, leaving 13 bases between. The CDR3 extends over 16 amino acids. Germline V gene lookup returns CDR1 MGHRA and CDR2 YSYEKL. The CDR3 sequence is CASSQANLGFQETQYF. The CDR3 nucleotides read TGCGCCAGCAGCCAAGCTAACCTAGGCTTCCAAGAGACCCAGTACTTC.

For this clone: Other nucleotide sequences in the sample specify the same CDR3. V usage is TRBV18 and J usage is TRBJ1-2, with a possible D match to TRBD1 (6 bases). Germline assignment: CDR1 KGHSH and CDR2 LQKENI. This CDR3 contains 14 residues. Trimming shortened V by 3 bases and J by 3 bases, and 11 bases separated the two germline ends. CDR3 sequence: CASSPTGLDYGYTF. In DNA, the CDR3 is TGTGCCAGCTCACCCACAGGGCTCGACTATGGCTACACCTTC.

This clone is a singleton in its sample. The rearrangement uses TRBV12-3 or TRBV12-4 and TRBJ2-1; D is perhaps TRBD1 (5 bases). The CDR3 length is 13 residues. Trimming left V 6 bases short and J 2 bases short, with 8 bases between. CDR3 in DNA: TGTGCCAGCAGACCGGACACCTACAATGAGCAGTTCTTC. It yields the protein CASRPDTYNEQFF.

This clone is a singleton in its sample. The chain has TRBV6-6 and TRBJ2-3, with D possibly matching TRBD2 (6 bases). The germline CDR1 and CDR2 sequences are MNHNY and SVGAGI (reference sequence). Trimming took 6 bases from V and 9 from J, leaving 16 bases between them. The CDR3 spans 13 residues. The CDR3 region has the DNA TGTGCCAGCAGCGAAATAAGACTAGACACGCAGTATTTT. Encoded protein: CASSEIRLDTQYF.

This clone appeared a few times. This chain uses TRBV10-2 with TRBJ2-7; 11 nucleotides agree with TRBD2. This CDR3 spans 15 amino acids. The germline gives CDR1 WSHSY, CDR2 SAAADI. V lost 5 bases to trimming and J lost 1 base; unmatched junction nucleotides: 4. The CDR3 DNA reads as TGCGCCAGCAGTTTAGCGGGGGGGGGTTCCTACGAGCAGTACTTC. This translates into CASSLAGGGSYEQYF.

The chain is built from TRBV10-3 and TRBJ2-3; 12 bases map to TRBD2. J lost 0 bases, V lost 6 bases, and 4 bases had no gene match. Germline V gene data show CDR1 as ENHRY and CDR2 as SYGVKD. The CDR3 length is 16 residues. The CDR3 nucleotides are TGTGCCATCAGGCCCGGACTAGCGGGAAGCACAGATACGCAGTATTTT. Translation: CAIRPGLAGSTDTQYF.

The J gene is TRBJ2-7, the V gene TRBV9; D remains ambiguous. Germline assignment: CDR1 SGDLS and CDR2 YYNGEE. The CDR3 length is 15 residues. V shed 5 bases and J shed 0 bases, with 15 bases lying between them. The CDR3 sequence: CASSLGSQSSYEQYF. The DNA for the CDR3 is TGTGCCAGCAGTTTGGGCTCCCAATCCTCCTACGAGCAGTACTTC.

This chain joins TRBV6-5 and TRBJ1-3; TRBD1 matches at 7 bases. CDR1 and CDR2 (germline): MNHEY, SVGAGI. The CDR3 runs 15 residues. J lost 0 bases, V lost 4 bases, and 3 bases had no gene match. CDR3 sequence reads: CASSLDRLSGNTIYF. The DNA of the CDR3 is TGTGCCAGCAGTTTGGACAGGCTCTCTGGAAACACCATATATTTT.

The CDR3 spells CASSFTSGASTDTQYF. CDR3 bases: TGTGCCAGCAGCTTTACTAGCGGAGCTAGCACAGATACGCAGTATTTT. V gene TRBV7-3 combines with J gene TRBJ2-3, with TRBD2 matching over 8 bases. V trimming: 3 bases; J trimming: 0 bases; junction bases outside the gene matches: 5. Germline CDR1 SGHTA, CDR2 FQGTGA. CDR3 length: 16 residues.

V and J are TRBV7-9 and TRBJ2-1, with 7 nucleotides matching TRBD2. This CDR3 has 12 amino acids. Losses at the gene ends were 5 bases for V and 8 bases for J; bases not matched to a gene: 3. Germline CDR1 and CDR2: SEHNR and FQNEAQ (reference sequence). The CDR3 loop reads CASSKSGDEQFF. The DNA of the CDR3 is TGTGCCAGCAGCAAGAGCGGGGATGAGCAGTTCTTC.

The rearrangement links TRBV2 to TRBJ2-1, with TRBD2 matching over 7 bases. Trimming cost V 0 bases and J 7 bases; bases outside gene matches: 6. Germline assignment: CDR1 SNHLY and CDR2 FYNNEI. The CDR3 length is 15 residues. CDR3 in DNA: TGTGCCAGCAGTGAAGCGGGGAGGGTGGGAAATGAGCAGTTCTTC. Translated: CASSEAGRVGNEQFF.

The rearrangement uses TRBV24-1 and TRBJ1-2; D unclear. The CDR3 has 15 residues. CDR1 and CDR2 (germline): KGHDR, SFDVKD. V was pared by 2 bases and J by 1 base, with 10 bases between. The CDR3 is CATSDYYRGNYGYTF. The CDR3 DNA follows: TGTGCCACCAGTGATTATTACCGGGGTAACTATGGCTACACCTTC.

This clone has just one count. This chain links TRBV3-1 (or the pseudogene TRBV3-2) with TRBJ2-1; 11 nucleotides line up with TRBD2. Germline-derived CDR1 and CDR2 are LGHDT and YNNKEL (reference sequence). This CDR3 comprises 18 residues. The V and J ends lost 0 bases and 10 bases, in that order; junction bases with no gene match: 14. The CDR3 bases are TGTGCCAGCAGCCAAGATCTCCGACTAGCGGGGTACCTCGCAGAGCAGTTCTTC. As protein: CASSQDLRLAGYLAEQFF.

The chain links TRBV7-2 to TRBJ1-1, with TRBD1 matching over 7 bases. J lost 3 bases, V lost 1 base, and 14 bases had no gene match. Looked up from germline, CDR1 is SGHTA and CDR2 is FQGNSA. The CDR3 runs to 18 residues. The CDR3 sequence: CASSLELGQGVFDTEAFF. CDR3 nucleotides: TGTGCCAGCAGCTTAGAACTGGGCCAGGGGGTGTTCGACACTGAAGCTTTCTTT.